A single sample gave rise to the 22 T cell receptor beta chains below, sequenced in a study of cytomegalovirus exposure and HLA in healthy donors. It was with 60 Vbeta and 13 Jbeta primers that the PCR ran. Here immunoSEQ multiplex PCR was the method, and the copy in TCRdb shows in-frame clones only, minus some. The top ten clones hold over 5% of a sample with 200,000 to 250,000 clones, about four fifths of them seen once. Material: PBMCs. The receptors shown here come from a woman aged 40 to 55 in good health and CMV-seropositive.

The sample holds a few counts of this clone. The gene calls are TRBV27 and TRBJ2-5, with D possibly matching TRBD1 (6 bases). The length of the CDR3 is 14 residues. Germline V gene sequence: CDR1 MNHEY, CDR2 SMNVEV (reference sequence). With 5 bases removed from V and 2 bases from J, the gap between germline ends came to 12 bases. CDR3 residues: CASSTMTGQETQYF. The CDR3 DNA sequence: TGTGCCAGCAGTACCATGACAGGTCAAGAGACCCAGTACTTC.

This chain links TRBV29-1 with TRBJ1-2; 9 bases match TRBD1. Germline V CDR1 and CDR2: SQVTM, ANQGSEA. Trimming took 2 bases from V and 5 from J; bases not matched to a gene: 9. The CDR3 is 15 residues long. The CDR3 nucleotides are TGCAGCGTTGAAAGGCCGGACAGGGGCGGGTATGGCTACACCTTC. This sequence encodes CSVERPDRGGYGYTF.

The genes are TRBV5-4 and TRBJ1-1, with 11 bases that match TRBD1. CDR1 SGHNT and CDR2 YYREEE come from the germline V gene (reference sequence). The CDR3 has 14 residues. The trim removed 4 bases at V and 7 bases at J, leaving 6 bases unmatched. Here the CDR3 reads CASSVGQGAVEAFF. DNA of the CDR3: TGTGCCAGCAGCGTAGGACAGGGGGCGGTTGAAGCTTTCTTT.

The chain recombines TRBV6-5 with TRBJ1-2, with 8 positions matching TRBD1. V was clipped by 4 bases and J by 6 bases; unmatched bases: 10. Germline CDR1 reads MNHEY; CDR2 reads SVGAGI. This CDR3 has 15 residues. CDR3 sequence: CASSWTGWASNGYTF. The CDR3 nucleotides are TGTGCCAGCAGTTGGACAGGGTGGGCGAGTAATGGCTACACCTTC.

V gene TRBV5-4 combines with J gene TRBJ2-2, with D maybe TRBD1 (7 bases). CDR1 and CDR2 from the germline V gene are SGHNT and YYREEE (reference sequence). Trimming cost V 3 bases and J 7 bases, with 19 bases left between them. The CDR3 consists of 16 residues. The CDR3 DNA follows: TGTGCCAGCAGCTATGGAGGGGGCGTTGGTGTCGGGGAGCTGTTTTTT. Encoded protein: CASSYGGGVGVGELFF.

The V and J genes are TRBV30 and TRBJ1-5; D is perhaps TRBD1 (5 bases). This CDR3 has 14 amino acids. V lost 4 bases and J lost 0, with 10 bases in between. The V gene's germline CDR1 is GTSNPN and CDR2 SVGIG (reference sequence). This chain's CDR3 is CAWNGGDSNQPQHF. CDR3 DNA: TGTGCCTGGAATGGAGGGGATAGCAATCAGCCCCAGCATTTT.

J is TRBJ2-5 and V is TRBV5-1, with TRBD1 matching 7 bases. Losses at the gene ends were 3 bases for V and 5 bases for J; bases not matched to a gene: 7. Germline V lookup: CDR1 SGHRS, CDR2 YFSETQ. The CDR3 runs 14 residues. The CDR3: CASSSTGSGETQYF. The CDR3 bases are TGCGCCAGCAGCTCGACAGGGTCGGGGGAGACCCAGTACTTC.

The genes are TRBV11-2 and TRBJ1-1, with D unresolved. V shed 2 bases and J shed 5 bases, with 6 bases lying between them. The CDR3 runs to 12 residues. The germline V gene encodes CDR1 SGHAT and CDR2 FQNNGV. The DNA of the CDR3 is TGTGCCAGCAGCTTAACGCGGACTGAAGCTTTCTTT. It codes for CASSLTRTEAFF.

The chain has TRBV15 and TRBJ1-3, with D tentatively TRBD1 (6 bases). CDR1 LNHNV and CDR2 YYDKDF come from the germline V gene (reference sequence). CDR3 length: 15 residues. The germline V and J ends were trimmed by 0 bases and 4 bases, with 10 bases remaining between them. The CDR3 DNA reads as TGTGCCACCAGCAGAGATGGGGGGGCGGGAAACACCATATATTTT. This gives the protein CATSRDGGAGNTIYF.

This chain joins TRBV5-1 and TRBJ1-6; possibly TRBD1 for D (5 bases). Trimming stripped 3 bases from V and 9 bases from J, with 13 bases between. Germline V CDR1 and CDR2: SGHRS, YFSETQ. The CDR3 loop spans 14 amino acids. This CDR3 is CASSSGDNGSPLHF. For the CDR3, the DNA is TGCGCCAGCAGCTCGGGGGATAATGGTTCACCCCTCCACTTT.

The table lists this clone with a few counts. The chain employs TRBV21-1 and TRBJ1-2. TRBV21-1 is a recognized pseudogene. This CDR3 has 19 amino acids. The CDR3, as DNA: TGTGCCAGCAGCAAGCGGGCTTTTACAATACCAGGTATTCCCGTGGGCTACACCTTC. It yields the protein CASSKRAFTIPGIPVGYTF.

The chain has TRBV30 and TRBJ2-2; D gene unclear. Trimming removed 0 bases at V and 5 bases at J, with 7 bases between. The CDR3 extends over 13 amino acids. CDR1 and CDR2 (germline): GTSNPN, SVGIG (reference sequence). CDR3 sequence (DNA): TGTGCCTGGAGTGTAGCTGTAACCGGGGAGCTGTTTTTT. Its translation is CAWSVAVTGELFF.

This chain joins TRBV6-5 and TRBJ1-1; D is perhaps TRBD1 (6 bases). The CDR3 length is 14 residues. Trimming left V 2 bases short and J 1 base short, with 8 bases between. Germline-derived CDR1 and CDR2 are MNHEY and SVGAGI. The CDR3 here is CASSYIQGNTEAFF. The DNA for the CDR3 is TGTGCCAGCAGTTACATACAGGGGAACACTGAAGCTTTCTTT.

The chain employs TRBV9 and TRBJ2-2; 9 nucleotides agree with TRBD2. Losses at the gene ends were 5 bases for V and 4 bases for J; bases not matched to a gene: 6. The CDR3 is 15 residues long. Germline CDR1 is SGDLS and CDR2 is YYNGEE. CDR3 region: CASRSGTSLTGELFF. The CDR3 DNA reads TGTGCCAGCAGATCCGGGACTAGCCTCACCGGGGAGCTGTTTTTT.

The sample holds a few counts of this clone. The chain joins TRBV4-1 to TRBJ2-5; the match to TRBD1 covers 9 bases. The V gene's germline CDR1 is MGHRA and CDR2 YSYEKL. With 2 bases clipped from V and 4 bases from J, the junction kept 8 bases outside the gene matches. The CDR3 is 16 residues long. CDR3 protein: CASSQRDRAVTETQYF. DNA of the CDR3: TGCGCCAGCAGCCAAAGGGACAGGGCTGTGACAGAGACCCAGTACTTC.

This chain links TRBV4-2 with TRBJ1-1, with D possibly being TRBD1 (5 bases). The V end lost 2 bases, the J end lost 1 base, and 8 bases lay between the germline ends. The germline CDR1 and CDR2 sequences are LGHNA and YNFKEQ. This CDR3 comprises 14 residues. The CDR3 DNA reads as TGTGCCAGCAGCCAACCAGGGCAGAACACTGAAGCTTTCTTT. Translated: CASSQPGQNTEAFF.

The genes are TRBV2 and TRBJ1-2, with TRBD1 matching 7 bases. Germline V gene lookup returns CDR1 SNHLY and CDR2 FYNNEI. The CDR3 totals 15 residues. The V gene end was trimmed by 3 bases and the J gene end by 8 bases; junction bases not matched to a gene: 12. CDR3 sequence (DNA): TGTGCCAGCAGTGATATTTTACAGGGGCTCGGAGGCTACACCTTC. Translated: CASSDILQGLGGYTF.

The V and J genes are TRBV9 and TRBJ2-5, with 9 bases aligning to TRBD1. The J call may be mistaken, given a closer DNA end match to TRBJ2-7. Germline assignment: CDR1 SGDLS and CDR2 YYNGEE. This CDR3 spans 14 amino acids. CDR3 in DNA: TGTGCCAGCAGCGCCGGGACAGGGAGCCACGAGCAGTACTTC. Translation gives CASSAGTGSHEQYF.

Here the CDR3 reads CASSPQGIGGNQPQHF. The CDR3 DNA follows: TGTGCCAGCAGTCCCCAGGGCATTGGAGGCAATCAGCCCCAGCATTTT. The chain uses TRBV27 and TRBJ1-5; weak D call: TRBD1 (5 bases). V was pared by 5 bases and J by 2 bases, with 16 bases between. Germline assignment: CDR1 MNHEY and CDR2 SMNVEV (reference sequence). This CDR3 comprises 16 residues.

J is TRBJ1-1 and V is TRBV18; D perhaps matches TRBD1 (5 bases). V was cut by 4 bases and J by 4 bases, with 13 bases left in between. The germline gives CDR1 KGHSH, CDR2 LQKENI. The CDR3 sequence is 14 residues long. CDR3 sequence: CASSQAGQTTEAFF. In nucleotides, the CDR3 is TGTGCCAGCTCACAGGCAGGGCAGACCACTGAAGCTTTCTTT. Full variable domain (missing parts from reference TRBV18 and TRBJ1-1): NAGVMQNPRHLVRRRGQEARLRCSPMKGHSHVYWYRQLPEEGLKFMVYLQKENIIDESGMPKERFSAEFPKEGPSILRIQQVVRGDSAAYFCASSQAGQTTEAFFGQGTRLTVV.

The rearrangement links TRBV4-3 to TRBJ2-2, with a weak D call TRBD1 (6 bases). Per germline, CDR1 LGHNA and CDR2 YSLEER. V was shortened by 5 bases and J by 4 bases, with 11 bases between the two germline ends. CDR3 length: 14 residues. Here the CDR3 DNA reads TGCGCCAGCAGCTTAGAAGGGGGCACCGGGGAGCTGTTTTTT. Its protein product is CASSLEGGTGELFF.

This chain connects TRBV5-1 to TRBJ2-7; tentatively, D is TRBD1 (6 bases). V lost 2 bases and J 2 bases, leaving 8 bases between the germline ends. Germline values: CDR1 SGHRS, CDR2 YFSETQ. The CDR3 length is 13 residues. The CDR3 nucleotides read TGCGCCAGCAGCTTCTCAGGGGCCTACGAGCAGTACTTC. Its translation: CASSFSGAYEQYF. The variable domain in full, with the rest retrieved from reference TRBV5-1 and TRBJ2-7, is KAGVTQTPRYLIKTRGQQVTLSCSPISGHRSVSWYQQTPGQGLQFLFEYFSETQRNKGNFPGRFSGRQFSNSRSEMNVSTLELGDSALYLCASSFSGAYEQYFGPGTRLTVT.